This TCR beta chain is drawn from a study of CD8 T cells in ankylosing spondylitis. This clonotype was detected only a few times. Its antigen is not identified. TCR beta libraries were made by quantitative 5'-RACE with molecular barcodes. A single record per CDR3 protein comes from TCRdb applying MiXCR to the 5' RACE reads. The top ten clones hold approximately 0.5% of a sample with hundreds of thousands of distinct CDR3 sequences, 12% of them seen once. Study-level findings and limits: Some of the motif variants had earlier been found in reactive arthritis patients' fluid and blood. Blood of patients with ankylosing spondylitis appeared to be characterized by a TCR beta motif of seven or eight highly homologous variants.

The CDR3 consists of 18 residues. CDR1 DFQATT and CDR2 SNEGSKA come from the germline V gene (reference sequence). V dropped 1 base and J dropped 0 bases, with 19 bases sitting between them. This sequence originates from a male donor with ankylosing spondylitis. The chain is built from TRBV20-1 and TRBJ1-5; weak D call: TRBD1 (6 bases). The sample consisted of blood, either unsorted or a sorted T cell fraction (not recorded which). This chain's CDR3 is CSARAQPEGEYSNQPQHF. The CDR3, as DNA: TGCAGTGCTAGAGCGCAACCCGAGGGGGAGTATAGCAATCAGCCCCAGCATTTT.